This entry concerns a single T cell receptor (beta chain). Its antigen is unknown. The PCR ran on 60 Vbeta and 13 Jbeta primers. Sequenced by immunoSEQ multiplex PCR; TCRdb stores in-frame clones only, minus some. Here the sample spans some 130,000 clones, roughly two thirds being singletons. The data derive from a study of cytomegalovirus exposure and HLA in healthy donors. Overall study: Researchers previously reported finding fewer than 140 million unique TCR beta sequences from about 179 million T cells. General study findings and limits: The majority of TCR sequences were rare, yet some public TCRs appeared in many donors. Reports credit the classifier with highly specific, highly sensitive diagnosis of cytomegalovirus status. Among the CMV-associated chains, three were confirmed in vitro as specific for CMV antigens.

The CDR3 loop spans 13 amino acids. Per germline, CDR1 MNHEY and CDR2 SVGAGI. Trimming removed 10 bases from V and 7 bases from J, with 20 bases in between. Input material: PBMCs. The sequence derives from a man younger than 45 in good health and CMV-seropositive. This chain links TRBV6-5 with TRBJ2-7; D may be TRBD2 (7 bases). This CDR3 reads CATLDSLGGEQYF. Here the CDR3 DNA reads TGTGCCACCCTGGACAGCCTCGGGGGGGAGCAGTACTTC.